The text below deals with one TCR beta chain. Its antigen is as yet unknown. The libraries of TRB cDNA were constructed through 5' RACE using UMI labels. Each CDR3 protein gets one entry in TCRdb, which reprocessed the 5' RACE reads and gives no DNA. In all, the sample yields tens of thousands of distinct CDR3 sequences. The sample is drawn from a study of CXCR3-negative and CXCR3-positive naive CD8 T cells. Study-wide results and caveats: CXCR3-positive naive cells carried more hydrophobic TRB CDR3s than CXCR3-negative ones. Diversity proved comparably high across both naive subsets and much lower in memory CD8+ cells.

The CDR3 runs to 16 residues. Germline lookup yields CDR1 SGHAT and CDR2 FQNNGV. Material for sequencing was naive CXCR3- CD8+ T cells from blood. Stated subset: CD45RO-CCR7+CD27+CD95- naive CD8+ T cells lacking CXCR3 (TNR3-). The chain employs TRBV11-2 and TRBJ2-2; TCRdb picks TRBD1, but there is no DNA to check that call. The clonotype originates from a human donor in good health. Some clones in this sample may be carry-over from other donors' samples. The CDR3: CASSFMGPTNTGELFF.